This T cell receptor beta chain originates from a study of CD8+CD57+ T cells in acquired aplastic anemia. Study context: Mean yield of DNA from sorted CD4+ and CD8+ cells was about 3.2 ug.

Patients picked for sequencing had shown CD8+CD57+ cell expansion detected by flow cytometry. Severe acquired aplastic anemia was present in every patient. Patients were therapy-naive when their blood was sampled. This CDR3 is 13 amino acids long. V was pared by 6 bases and J by 2 bases, with 11 bases between. The germline V gene encodes CDR1 WSHSY and CDR2 SAAADI. CDR3 and TCR beta VDJ profiling relied on genomic DNA as the template. MiXCR, applied by TCRdb to the reads, yields one record per CDR3 protein. In the table there are approximately 250,000 distinct CDR3 sequences, 65% to 90% of which are singletons.

The source material was sorted CD4+, CD8+, or CD8+CD57+ T cells (not recorded which) from PBMCs. The chain is built from TRBV10-2 and TRBJ2-7; D uncertain. The TCR sequence derives from a human donor with aplastic anemia. In nucleotides, the CDR3 is TGCGCCAGCAGAAGTCTAGGAACCTACGAGCAGTACGTC. This sequence encodes CASRSLGTYEQYV.